Detailed here is one T cell receptor beta chain. Its antigen remains unidentified. The data were obtained in a study of cytomegalovirus exposure and HLA in healthy donors. CDR3 length: 16 residues. V lost 0 bases to trimming and J lost 1 base; unmatched junction nucleotides: 6. Germline values: CDR1 SGHRS, CDR2 YFSETQ. Vbeta (60) and Jbeta (13) primers were used in the PCR. Measured with immunoSEQ multiplex PCR; TCRdb has only the in-frame clones, and not every one. The sample has about 180,000 clones; over 70% are singletons. Study findings and constraints: Presence/absence analyses assumed roughly uniform sequencing depth across donors. Reports described diagnosis of cytomegalovirus status by the classifier as highly specific and sensitive.

The source is a young man in good health and CMV-seropositive. The V call is TRBV5-1, the J call TRBJ2-7; 8 bases are shared with TRBD1. What was sequenced was PBMCs. DNA of the CDR3: TGCGCCAGCAGCTTGGGGTCAACAGGGGGATCCTACGAGCAGTACTTC. This encodes CASSLGSTGGSYEQYF.